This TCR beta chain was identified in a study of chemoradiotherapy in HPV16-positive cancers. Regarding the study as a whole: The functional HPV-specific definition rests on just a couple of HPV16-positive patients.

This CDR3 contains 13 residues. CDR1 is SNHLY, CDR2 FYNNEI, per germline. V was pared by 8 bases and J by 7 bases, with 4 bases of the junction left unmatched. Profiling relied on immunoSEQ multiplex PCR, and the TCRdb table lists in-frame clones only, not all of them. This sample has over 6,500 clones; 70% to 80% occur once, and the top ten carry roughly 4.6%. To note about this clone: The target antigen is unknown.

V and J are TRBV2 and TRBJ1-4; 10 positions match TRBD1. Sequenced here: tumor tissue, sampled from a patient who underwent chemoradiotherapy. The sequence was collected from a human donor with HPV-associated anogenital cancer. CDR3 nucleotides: TGTGCCAGCTGCGACAGGGGGCCTGAAAAACTGTTTTTT. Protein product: CASCDRGPEKLFF. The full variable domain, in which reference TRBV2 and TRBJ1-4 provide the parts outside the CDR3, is EPEVTQTPSHQVTQMGQEVILRCVPISNHLYFYWYRQILGQKVEFLVSFYNNEISEKSEIFDDQFSVERPDGSNFTLKIRSTKLEDSAMYFCASCDRGPEKLFFGSGTQLSVL.